This TCR beta chain originates from a study of blood T cells in healthy people across ages. Across the whole study: The capture of about one barcoded beta molecule per two T cells was achieved by template switching. Study observations and caveats: Naive and antigen-experienced cells were not separated, limiting conclusive comparison. Fewer expanded clones and more diversity marked long-lived versus aged donors.

This clonotype was counted a few times. The antigen remains unidentified. Using a J-beta primer mix together with a sample-barcoded 5' primer, a second PCR was run for roughly 7 to 11 cycles. TCRdb re-called the 5' RACE reads with MiXCR, one entry per CDR3 protein. The sample carries over 450,000 distinct CDR3 sequences, 24% recorded once. Trimming left V 6 bases short and J 2 bases short, with 12 bases between. This CDR3 has 13 amino acids. Germline V gene sequence: CDR1 DFQATT, CDR2 SNEGSKA (reference sequence). This same sample was also part of a study on T cells of mothers and their children. This second study notes: Second-PCR primer M1S introduced sample barcodes and 2-4 random nucleotides.

The sequence was obtained from a boy younger than 18 in good health. V gene TRBV20-1 combines with J gene TRBJ2-3; TRBD2 might be the D (6 bases). Sequencing was performed on blood. The CDR3 loop is CSASRGNTDTQYF. The CDR3 nucleotides read TGCAGTGCGTCACGCGGGAACACAGATACGCAGTATTTT.